This TCR beta chain was profiled in a study of blood T cell repertoires in COVID-19. The germline V gene encodes CDR1 SGHTA and CDR2 FQGTGA. Trimming took 5 bases from V and 4 from J; bases not matched to a gene: 3. The CDR3 totals 15 residues. As for this clone: This may be a read error, as it is one base from a much larger clone.

Sequenced by immunoSEQ multiplex PCR; TCRdb stores in-frame clones only, minus some. This table holds a few hundred thousand clones, approximately 80% found once. This sequence originates from a man between 40 and 49 years old who had recovered from COVID-19. Sequenced sample: PBMCs or T cells enriched from blood (not recorded which). The chain recombines TRBV7-3 with TRBJ2-2; 11 bases map to TRBD1. CDR3 residues: CASSQGTGGTGELFF. CDR3 bases: TGTGCCAGCAGCCAAGGGACAGGGGGCACCGGGGAGCTGTTTTTT.